A single TCR beta chain is shown here with its context. What it binds is unknown. These data are taken from a study of TIL therapy for anti-PD-1-resistant metastatic lung cancer. General observations from the study: This highly selected cohort may not generalize to typical lung cancer patients.

The libraries were made with immunoSEQ v3. Libraries were prepared by immunoSEQ multiplex PCR; TCRdb keeps only in-frame clonotypes and omits some of them. The sample includes 45,000 to 75,000 clones, 69% of them seen just once. Time point: pre-treatment sample, taken before nivolumab and TIL therapy. This CDR3 is built from 14 residues. Germline lookup yields CDR1 GTSNPN and CDR2 SVGIG (reference sequence). The junction had 2 bases not matched to a gene; V was cut back by 0 bases and J by 2 bases. This receptor was obtained from a person between 25 and 79 years old with non-small cell lung cancer. The source was blood, collected at baseline. The chain recombines TRBV30 with TRBJ2-3; 7 nucleotides align to TRBD1. The CDR3, as DNA: TGTGCCTGGAGTGTTGGGACAGTCACAGATACGCAGTATTTT. This gives the protein CAWSVGTVTDTQYF.